These 18 T cell receptor beta chains were sequenced from one sample in a study of blood T cell repertoires in COVID-19. The repertoire was sequenced with immunoSEQ multiplex PCR; TCRdb's copy has only in-frame clones and lacks some. The sample carries roughly 67,000 clones, 88% recorded once. Sample: peripheral blood. The receptors originated from a woman in her fifties or sixties with acute or convalescent COVID-19.

The chain employs TRBV11-2 and TRBJ2-3; TRBD2 matches 10 bases. With 0 bases clipped from V and 5 bases from J, the junction kept 5 bases outside the gene matches. The length of the CDR3 is 16 residues. Germline CDR1 SGHAT, CDR2 FQNNGV. CDR3 in DNA: TGTGCCAGCAGCTTAGATCCAAGCGGGAGGGTAGATACGCAGTATTTT. This sequence encodes CASSLDPSGRVDTQYF.

The rearrangement links TRBV2 to TRBJ1-2, with TRBD1 identical over 9 bases. CDR1 and CDR2 from the germline V gene are SNHLY and FYNNEI. V gave up 5 bases and J gave up 1 base; unmatched junction bases: 2. This CDR3 is built from 14 residues. CDR3 sequence: CASSTGQGNYGYTF. Written as DNA, the CDR3 is TGTGCCAGCAGTACGGGACAGGGTAACTATGGCTACACCTTC.

The chain employs TRBV6-4 and TRBJ1-1; tentative D call: TRBD1 (6 bases). There are 14 residues in the CDR3. The germline CDR1 and CDR2 sequences are MRHNA and SNTAGT. Between the trimmed V and J ends, which lost 5 bases and 8 bases, there was a span of 18 bases. The CDR3 coding sequence is TGTGCCAGCAGTTCCCAACAGGGCGGTGGAGAAGCTTTCTTT. This gives the protein CASSSQQGGGEAFF.

The DNA for the CDR3 is TGCAGCGTTAAAGGGGGCCTAGCGGAGAGCACAGATACGCAGTATTTT. Its translation: CSVKGGLAESTDTQYF. J is TRBJ2-3 and V is TRBV29-1; D may correspond to TRBD1 or TRBD2 (7 bases each). The CDR3 is made up of 16 amino acids. The germline CDR1 and CDR2 sequences are SQVTM and ANQGSEA. The ends were cut back, 5 bases at V and 0 bases at J, with 18 bases in the middle.

In DNA, the CDR3 is TGTGCCAGCGGAGGACAGAGCACAGATACGCAGTATTTT. Translating gives CASGGQSTDTQYF. The chain has TRBV6-4 and TRBJ2-3; D perhaps matches TRBD1 (6 bases). In germline, CDR1 is MRHNA, CDR2 SNTAGT. The CDR3 covers 13 residues. V lost 8 bases and J 0 bases, leaving 9 bases between the germline ends.

V gene TRBV7-2 combines with J gene TRBJ1-3, with 8 bases aligning to TRBD1. The CDR3 sequence is 17 residues long. The V segment lost 5 bases and the J segment 0 bases; nucleotides outside the gene matches: 9. Germline loops: CDR1 SGHTA, CDR2 FQGNSA. The CDR3, as DNA: TGTGCCAGCAGCCCAATCGACAGGGGCCCCTCTGGAAACACCATATATTTT. Its translation is CASSPIDRGPSGNTIYF.

V usage is TRBV28 and J usage is TRBJ1-1; D not certain. The CDR3 length is 13 residues. Trimming removed 3 bases at V and 5 bases at J, with 10 bases between. CDR1 and CDR2 (germline): MDHEN, SYDVKM. CDR3: CASSFPPSTEAFF. The CDR3 DNA sequence: TGTGCCAGCAGTTTCCCCCCCTCTACTGAAGCTTTCTTT.

The chain couples TRBV2 to TRBJ1-6; 12 bases are shared with TRBD1. The CDR3 runs 17 residues. In germline, CDR1 is SNHLY, CDR2 FYNNEI. With V trimmed by 6 bases and J by 4 bases, 7 bases remained unmatched. This chain's CDR3 is CASRVGQGAYYNSPLHF. Written as DNA, the CDR3 is TGTGCCAGCAGGGTGGGACAGGGGGCTTATTATAATTCACCCCTCCACTTT.

This clone appeared a single time. This sequence joins TRBV15 and TRBJ2-1, with 8 positions matching TRBD2. The germline V gene has CDR1 LNHNV and CDR2 YYDKDF (reference sequence). Trimming removed 0 bases from V and 7 bases from J; junction bases left unmatched: 5. The CDR3 runs 15 residues. This CDR3 is CATSRDGTSMNEQFF. CDR3 nucleotides: TGTGCCACCAGCAGAGATGGGACTAGTATGAATGAGCAGTTCTTC.

The chain recombines TRBV30 with TRBJ2-2, with D perhaps matching TRBD1 (6 bases). The germline V gene encodes CDR1 GTSNPN and CDR2 SVGIG (reference sequence). The CDR3 consists of 14 residues. Trimming cost V 4 bases and J 0 bases, with 9 bases left between them. The CDR3 DNA reads TGTGCCTGGACCGGGACAACGAACACCGGGGAGCTGTTTTTT. Its translation: CAWTGTTNTGELFF.

V is TRBV28 and J is TRBJ2-1; D is undetermined. Germline-derived CDR1 and CDR2 are MDHEN and SYDVKM. Trimming removed 6 bases from V and 9 bases from J, with 9 bases in between. This CDR3 has 11 residues. DNA of the CDR3: TGTGCCAGCAGCCTCCCCGGTGAGCAGTTCTTC. This sequence encodes CASSLPGEQFF.

J is TRBJ2-5 and V is TRBV7-9; D is unresolved. CDR1 SEHNR and CDR2 FQNEAQ come from the germline V gene (reference sequence). V gave up 0 bases and J gave up 3 bases, with 8 bases separating them. The length of the CDR3 is 14 residues. The CDR3 nucleotides read TGTGCCAGCAGCTTAGCCGCTTTAGAAGAGACCCAGTACTTC. It encodes CASSLAALEETQYF.

This chain links TRBV14 with TRBJ2-5; possibly TRBD1 for D (5 bases). Germline CDR1 is SGHDN and CDR2 is FVKESK. The germline V and J ends were trimmed by 1 base and 0 bases, with 9 bases remaining between them. The CDR3 totals 15 residues. In DNA, the CDR3 is TGTGCCAGCAGCCAAGTGCAGGGCTACCAAGAGACCCAGTACTTC. It translates to CASSQVQGYQETQYF.

The genes are TRBV19 and TRBJ1-4, with D hard to call. Germline CDR1 and CDR2: LNHDA and SQIVND (reference sequence). The CDR3 runs to 13 residues. V lost 5 bases, J lost 1 base, and 5 bases lay in between. The DNA for the CDR3 is TGTGCCAGTAGTGAGAGAACTAATGAAAAACTGTTTTTT. It translates to CASSERTNEKLFF.

This chain joins TRBV7-2 and TRBJ1-5, with D perhaps TRBD1 (6 bases). Trimming stripped 4 bases from V and 0 bases from J, with 10 bases between. Germline values: CDR1 SGHTA, CDR2 FQGNSA. The CDR3 extends over 15 amino acids. The CDR3 sequence is CASSSQGYSNQPQHF. As DNA, the CDR3 is TGTGCCAGCAGCTCACAGGGTTATAGCAATCAGCCCCAGCATTTT.

The chain has TRBV4-3 and TRBJ1-4; D gene ambiguous. Trimming left V 4 bases short and J 0 bases short, with 9 bases between. Germline V gene data show CDR1 as LGHNA and CDR2 as YSLEER. The CDR3 is made up of 15 amino acids. CDR3 residues: CASSPGFATNEKLFF. The CDR3 nucleotides are TGCGCCAGCAGCCCCGGGTTTGCAACTAATGAAAAACTGTTTTTT.

V gene TRBV6-5 combines with J gene TRBJ1-6; TRBD1 is a possible D gene (6 bases). The CDR3 has 15 residues. With 2 bases removed from V and 7 bases from J, the gap between germline ends came to 12 bases. Germline V gene lookup returns CDR1 MNHEY and CDR2 SVGAGI. The CDR3 nucleotides are TGTGCCAGCAGTTACCGGGACATGACGAATTCACCCCTCCACTTT. This codes for CASSYRDMTNSPLHF.

The chain links TRBV29-1 to TRBJ1-3; D is possibly TRBD1 (5 bases). Trimming stripped 8 bases from V and 4 bases from J, with 12 bases between. CDR1 is SQVTM and CDR2 is ANQGSEA in the germline V gene. The CDR3 is 12 residues long. The CDR3 DNA sequence: TGCAGCCACTGGGGGGACGGAAACACCATATATTTT. Encoded protein: CSHWGDGNTIYF.